The T cell receptor (beta chain) under discussion was sequenced for a study of blood T cell repertoires in COVID-19. Looking at the study overall: Researchers got acute and convalescent COVID-19 samples from the United States, Italy and Spain. T cells, B-cell-depleted T cells, or PBMCs supplied cDNA or gDNA.

This CDR3 region has 12 residues. Germline CDR1 is SQVTM and CDR2 is ANQGSEA. The V gene lost 5 bases and the J gene lost 4 bases, with 6 bases spanning the gap. Source study methods: Estimation of nucleated cell counts relied on the amplification of reference gene primers. Sequencing used immunoSEQ multiplex PCR; TCRdb keeps in-frame clones, though not all of them. D and trimming were read from the DNA, whereas the V and J calls and clone size are those reported in that table. In the table there are 45,000 to 60,000 clones, more than 80% of which are singletons. The sequencing sample was made of peripheral blood. The clonotype comes from a man in his sixties or seventies with active COVID-19. This chain connects TRBV29-1 to TRBJ2-6; no reliable D call. The DNA for the CDR3 is TGCAGCGTTACCGCGGGGGCCAACGTCCTGACTTTC. This sequence encodes CSVTAGANVLTF.